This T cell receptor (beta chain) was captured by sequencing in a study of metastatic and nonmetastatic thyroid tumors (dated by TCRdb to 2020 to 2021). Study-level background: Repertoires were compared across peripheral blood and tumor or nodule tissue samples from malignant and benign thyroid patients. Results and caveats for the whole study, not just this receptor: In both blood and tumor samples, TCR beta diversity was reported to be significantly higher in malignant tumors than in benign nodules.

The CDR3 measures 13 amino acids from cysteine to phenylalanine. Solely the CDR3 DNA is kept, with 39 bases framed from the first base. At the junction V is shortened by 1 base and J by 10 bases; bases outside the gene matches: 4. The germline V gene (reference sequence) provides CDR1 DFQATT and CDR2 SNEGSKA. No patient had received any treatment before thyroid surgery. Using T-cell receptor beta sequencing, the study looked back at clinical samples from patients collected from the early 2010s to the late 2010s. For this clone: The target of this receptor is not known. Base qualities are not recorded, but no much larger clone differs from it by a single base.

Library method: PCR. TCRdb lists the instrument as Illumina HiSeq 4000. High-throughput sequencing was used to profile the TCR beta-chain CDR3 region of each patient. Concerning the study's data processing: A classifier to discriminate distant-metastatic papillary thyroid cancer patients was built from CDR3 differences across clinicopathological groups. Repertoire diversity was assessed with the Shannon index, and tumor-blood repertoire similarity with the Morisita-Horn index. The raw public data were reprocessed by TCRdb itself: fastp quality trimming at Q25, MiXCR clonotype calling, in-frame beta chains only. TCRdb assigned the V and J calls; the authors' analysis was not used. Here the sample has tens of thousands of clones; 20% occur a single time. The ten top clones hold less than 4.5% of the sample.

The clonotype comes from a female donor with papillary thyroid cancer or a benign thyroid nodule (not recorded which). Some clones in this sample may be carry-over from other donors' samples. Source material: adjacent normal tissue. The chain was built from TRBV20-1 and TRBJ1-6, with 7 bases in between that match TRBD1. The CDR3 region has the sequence CSARGQGRSPLHF. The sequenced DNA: TGCAGTGCTAGAGGACAGGGAAGGTCACCCCTCCACTTT.